A selection of T cell receptor beta chains follows, all from one sample in a study of T cells in localized non-small cell lung cancer. Here immunoSEQ multiplex PCR was the method, and the copy in TCRdb shows in-frame clones only, minus some. The sample has 25,000 or so clones; 65% to 90% are singletons. Sequenced material: peripheral blood, taken before any cancer treatment. These receptors came from a female donor of 60 years or more with stage I lung adenocarcinoma. Both conserved end residues are part of each CDR3. Clone size is shown for a subset of rows, as once, few, many or a class of expanded clone.

v_gene	abundance	j_gene	CDR3aa
TRBV19	NA	TRBJ2-7	CASSRTITSSEQYF
TRBV11-3	NA	TRBJ2-2	CASSLGPGQVGRAGELFF
TRBV9	NA	TRBJ1-1	CASSVSRKGTEAFF
TRBV11-3	NA	TRBJ2-3	CASSSEVGHHTQYF
TRBV30	NA	TRBJ1-2	CAWIPRGGTNYGYTF
TRBV30	NA	TRBJ2-5	CAWSPNQETQYF
TRBV6-1	NA	TRBJ1-1	CASREAGTTLNTEAFF
TRBV7-8	NA	TRBJ2-3	CASSPPGGTDTQYF
TRBV2	NA	TRBJ2-1	CASNVLGQYNEQFF
TRBV2	NA	TRBJ1-1	CASSGTANTEAFF
TRBV7-3	NA	TRBJ2-1	CASSPGTNYEQFF
TRBV5-6	NA	TRBJ2-1	CASSFTSGSHNEQFF
TRBV15	few	TRBJ2-1	CATSRGGRFGNNEQFF
TRBV19	NA	TRBJ1-3	CASSIQLRNTIYF
TRBV11-3	NA	TRBJ2-2	CASSPGQGALSGTGELFF
TRBV6-1	NA	TRBJ2-1	CATRGFINEQFF
TRBV10-3	NA	TRBJ1-2	CAISESGPNYGYTF
TRBV10-3	NA	TRBJ2-4	CAISEFAGVVNIQYF
TRBV21-1	NA	TRBJ2-7	CASSKKRPAYEQYF
TRBV28	NA	TRBJ1-1	CASSFSPPGKETEAFF
TRBV30	NA	TRBJ2-2	CAWTKPGGNGELFF
TRBV11-3	medium-sized	TRBJ2-1	CASSSLGGVSYNEQFF
TRBV29-1	NA	TRBJ1-1	CSVGNTEAFF
TRBV30	NA	TRBJ1-1	CAWSTGVTEAFF
TRBV9	NA	TRBJ2-4	CASSVEASGENIQYF
TRBV5-4	NA	TRBJ1-1	CASSPRNGIRTEAFF
TRBV6-7	NA	TRBJ2-5	CASSYSESWETQYF
TRBV29-1	NA	TRBJ2-7	CSVGVGQGTEQYF
TRBV2	once	TRBJ1-1	CASSDVGGTGAFF
TRBV10-2	NA	TRBJ2-1	CASSESEVVFYNEQFF
TRBV10-1	NA	TRBJ2-1	CASSETAQNEQFF
TRBV19	NA	TRBJ2-3	CASSSRLAGSTDTQYF
TRBV4-1	NA	TRBJ2-1	CASSQGITNEQFF
TRBV5-1	NA	TRBJ2-3	CASSRGASGNTDTQYF
TRBV27	NA	TRBJ2-1	CASSPRQAPGSRAYNEQFF
TRBV11-3	NA	TRBJ2-7	CASSSGTGGFYEQYF
TRBV30	NA	TRBJ1-2	CAWSQTGVNYGYTF
TRBV4-1	NA	TRBJ2-1	CASSRHSGEYNEQFF
TRBV9	NA	TRBJ1-3	CASSVATRQPGNTIYF
TRBV11-1	NA	TRBJ1-3	CASSPGQGTLGNTIYF
TRBV19	NA	TRBJ1-6	CASRIGGESPLHF
TRBV11-2	few	TRBJ1-6	CASSPRQGMGSPLHF
TRBV6-1	NA	TRBJ1-4	CASREQVFNEKLFF
TRBV7-2	NA	TRBJ1-2	CASSPGTEYGYTF
TRBV10-1	few	TRBJ1-2	CASSESVGGASTNYGYTF
TRBV7-3	NA	TRBJ2-1	CASSLISYNEQFF
TRBV19	NA	TRBJ2-3	CASSWGPSGDTQYF
TRBV7-2	NA	TRBJ2-5	CASSLDRGKETQYF
TRBV5-1	NA	TRBJ1-3	CASRTDTNTIYF
TRBV7-2	NA	TRBJ2-7	CASSLDMYYEQYF
TRBV13	NA	TRBJ2-1	CASSSSRQANEQFF
TRBV16	NA	TRBJ1-1	CASSQSQQDAFF
TRBV18	NA	TRBJ1-4	CASSPGASGEKLFF
TRBV7-8	NA	TRBJ2-1	CASSPGLRRTYNGQFF